The 19 T cell receptor beta chains given below trace back to one sample, sequenced in a study of blood T cells in healthy people across ages. Using a J-beta primer mix together with a sample-barcoded 5' primer, a second PCR was run for about 6 to 11 cycles. MiXCR, applied by TCRdb to the 5' RACE reads, yields one record per CDR3 protein. Of about 1,400,000 distinct CDR3 sequences in the sample, about 43% were seen once. Sequenced input: blood. These receptors all stem from a woman younger than 35 in good health.

A note on this clonotype: The junction departs from the called germline gene at one end, perhaps through a read error. The chain couples TRBV2 to TRBJ2-5; D might be TRBD1 (6 bases). The DNA end favors TRBJ2-7, so the J call may be wrong. The germline CDR1 and CDR2 sequences are SNHLY and FYNNEI. This CDR3 contains 13 residues. The chain's CDR3 is CAGSSGTPYEQYF. DNA for the CDR3: TGTGCCGGCAGTTCCGGGACACCCTACGAGCAGTACTTC.

The J gene is TRBJ1-6, the V gene TRBV12-3 or TRBV12-4; maybe TRBD1 (5 bases). There are 16 residues in the CDR3. V was cut by 1 base and J by 10 bases, with 17 bases left in between. The CDR3 region is CASSLGGPVVRSPLHF. The DNA for the CDR3 is TGTGCCAGCAGTTTAGGGGGCCCGGTAGTTAGGTCACCCCTCCACTTT.

The V gene is TRBV4-1, the J gene TRBJ2-1, with D tentatively TRBD2 (6 bases). Germline V gene lookup returns CDR1 MGHRA and CDR2 YSYEKL. The CDR3 spans 19 residues. Trimming took 0 bases from V and 0 from J, leaving 18 bases between them. The CDR3 sequence: CASSQDQNSGVLSYNEQFF. DNA for the CDR3: TGCGCCAGCAGCCAAGATCAAAATAGCGGCGTCCTCTCCTACAATGAGCAGTTCTTC.

In this sample, this clonotype turned up a few times. The chain employs TRBV20-1 and TRBJ2-7; tentatively, D is TRBD2 (5 bases). Per germline, CDR1 DFQATT and CDR2 SNEGSKA (reference sequence). CDR3 length: 13 amino acids. V lost 1 base and J 6 bases, leaving 13 bases between the germline ends. The chain's CDR3 is CSARAASLGEQYF. CDR3 DNA: TGCAGTGCTAGAGCCGCTAGCTTGGGCGAGCAGTACTTC.

The chain has TRBV9 and TRBJ1-2; TRBD1 is a possible D gene (6 bases). The CDR3 covers 11 residues. V lost 9 bases to trimming and J lost 8 bases, with 14 bases between them. Per germline, CDR1 SGDLS and CDR2 YYNGEE. CDR3 region: CATRGTIGYTF. CDR3 bases: TGTGCCACCCGAGGGACAATCGGCTACACCTTC.

The V gene is TRBV12-3 or TRBV12-4, the J gene TRBJ2-7, with 7 positions matching TRBD2. The CDR3 is 16 amino acids. The V gene end was trimmed by 2 bases and the J gene end by 3 bases; junction bases not matched to a gene: 10. CDR3 DNA: TGTGCCAGCAGTTTAAAGTCCGCGGGAGTGTTCTACGAGCAGTACTTC. As protein: CASSLKSAGVFYEQYF.

This clonotype turned up a few times. The V and J genes are TRBV2 and TRBJ2-3, with 10 bases fitting TRBD2. The CDR3 is made up of 17 amino acids. Germline CDR1 and CDR2: SNHLY and FYNNEI. Trimming at V came to 6 bases and at J to 2 bases, leaving 11 bases not matched to a gene. The CDR3 reads CASSSPRTSGTTDTQYF. CDR3 nucleotide sequence: TGTGCCAGCAGCTCACCCCGGACTAGCGGAACCACAGATACGCAGTATTTT.

The chain uses TRBV20-1 and TRBJ1-4; a weak D match, TRBD1 (5 bases). V lost 1 base to trimming and J lost 4 bases, with 13 bases between them. The length of the CDR3 is 15 residues. Germline V gene lookup returns CDR1 DFQATT and CDR2 SNEGSKA (reference sequence). The CDR3 protein is CSARAPAGRNEKLFF. In DNA form, the CDR3 reads TGCAGTGCTAGAGCCCCCGCAGGGCGTAATGAAAAACTGTTTTTT.

This clonotype was counted between two and nine times. The chain carries TRBV4-1 and TRBJ2-7, with D maybe TRBD1 (6 bases). Per the germline V gene, CDR1 is MGHRA and CDR2 is YSYEKL. The CDR3 runs to 16 residues. V shed 4 bases and J shed 2 bases, with 18 bases lying between them. The CDR3 nucleotides are TGCGCCAGCAGCCCCCACTCTTTGACAGGTCCCTACGAGCAGTACTTC. Translated: CASSPHSLTGPYEQYF.

This chain uses TRBV30 with TRBJ2-7; 9 nucleotides line up with TRBD1. The end of the DNA is better explained by TRBJ2-5, so the J call may be wrong. The CDR3 is 15 residues long. Germline CDR1 is GTSNPN and CDR2 is SVGIG (reference sequence). The chain's CDR3 is CAWSVEQGARETQYF. The CDR3 nucleotides are TGTGCCTGGAGTGTGGAACAGGGGGCTAGAGAGACCCAGTACTTC.

In this sample, this clonotype turned up a few times. The chain has TRBV2 and TRBJ2-7; perhaps D is TRBD1 or TRBD2 (6 bases each). The CDR3 covers 15 residues. CDR1 is SNHLY, CDR2 FYNNEI, per germline. The V and J ends lost 6 bases and 2 bases respectively, with 17 bases between them. Here the CDR3 reads CASSRGQGKAYEQYF. In DNA, the CDR3 is TGTGCCAGCAGCCGGGGGCAGGGGAAAGCCTACGAGCAGTACTTC.

V and J are TRBV3-1 and TRBJ2-5; 13 bases line up with TRBD2. The V gene end was trimmed by 3 bases and the J gene end by 11 bases; junction bases not matched to a gene: 15. This CDR3 comprises 17 residues. Per the germline V gene, CDR1 is LGHDT and CDR2 is YNNKEL (reference sequence). The CDR3 nucleotides read TGTGCCAGCAGCCACGGGACTAGCGGGGCTTACTACAATGAGCAGTACTTC. Residues: CASSHGTSGAYYNEQYF.

The chain's CDR3 is CASGLSGSPLHF. CDR3 nucleotide sequence: TGTGCTAGTGGTTTGTCGGGTTCACCCCTCCACTTT. The chain couples TRBV12-5 to TRBJ1-6; D call uncertain. Germline V gene lookup returns CDR1 LGHNT and CDR2 FRNRAP. The CDR3 sequence is 12 residues long. The V end lost 2 bases, the J end lost 9 bases, and 5 bases lay between the germline ends.

This clonotype was counted at least ten times. The rearrangement uses TRBV5-1 and TRBJ2-5; 11 bases are a match to TRBD2. This CDR3 spans 17 amino acids. V lost 4 bases and J lost 0; bases outside the gene matches: 8. Germline V lookup: CDR1 SGHRS, CDR2 YFSETQ. The CDR3 nucleotides are TGCGCCAGCAGCCGACAGGGGACTAGCGGCCACCAAGAGACCCAGTACTTC. Protein product: CASSRQGTSGHQETQYF.

CDR3 residues: CASALLSTSGGYEQYF. The CDR3 DNA reads TGCGCCAGCGCCCTTCTATCCACTAGCGGGGGATACGAGCAGTACTTC. The chain employs TRBV5-1 and TRBJ2-7, with 11 positions matching TRBD2. CDR1 is SGHRS and CDR2 is YFSETQ in the germline V gene. V lost 7 bases and J lost 4; bases outside the gene matches: 13. The CDR3 runs 16 residues. The full variable domain, completed using reference TRBV5-1 and TRBJ2-7, is KAGVTQTPRYLIKTRGQQVTLSCSPISGHRSVSWYQQTPGQGLQFLFEYFSETQRNKGNFPGRFSGRQFSNSRSEMNVSTLELGDSALYLCASALLSTSGGYEQYFGPGTRLTVT.

This clonotype occurred a few times. The chain joins TRBV5-1 to TRBJ1-2, with no clear D. V was trimmed by 4 bases and J by 3 bases, leaving 10 bases between them. Germline V gene lookup returns CDR1 SGHRS and CDR2 YFSETQ. The CDR3 covers 13 residues. CDR3 bases: TGCGCCAGCAGCCGGACGGATGACTATGGCTACACCTTC. Amino acid sequence: CASSRTDDYGYTF.

This clonotype was picked up a small number of times. In DNA, the CDR3 is TGCAGTGCTAGCGGGGCGCTCCAAGAGACCCAGTACTTC. It translates to CSASGALQETQYF. The chain employs TRBV20-1 and TRBJ2-5, with D perhaps TRBD1 or TRBD2 (5 bases each). The CDR3 extends over 13 amino acids. The germline V gene encodes CDR1 DFQATT and CDR2 SNEGSKA (reference sequence). V dropped 3 bases and J dropped 1 base, with 9 bases sitting between them.

The V and J genes are TRBV3-1 and TRBJ2-1; TRBD2 matches at 9 bases. Trimming cost V 0 bases and J 2 bases; bases outside gene matches: 2. The CDR3 runs 16 residues. Per germline, CDR1 LGHDT and CDR2 YNNKEL (reference sequence). CDR3 loop: CASSQDGGGAYNEQFF. The DNA for the CDR3 is TGTGCCAGCAGCCAAGATGGCGGGGGGGCCTACAATGAGCAGTTCTTC.

Points on this clonotype: A much larger clone lies a single base off, so this may be a read error. This chain joins TRBV29-1 and TRBJ2-1; D is perhaps TRBD2 (5 bases). This CDR3 has 13 residues. CDR1 is SQVTM and CDR2 is ANQGSEA in the germline V gene. CDR3 in DNA: TGCAGCATTGAGGGAGTCTCCTACAATGAGCAGTTCTTC. Protein: CSIEGVSYNEQFF.